Presented here are 10 T cell receptor beta chains from one specimen sequenced in a study of T cell responses to AZD1222 COVID-19 vaccine. Assay used: immunoSEQ multiplex PCR; TCRdb lists only in-frame clones, some missing. The table has roughly 100,000 clones, 87% seen once; the top ten hold less than 3.5%. The input for sequencing was peripheral blood, taken on day 0 of AZD1222 vaccination. Receptors were obtained from an adult in good health.

This clone has only one observation. CDR3: CASSSLLAGRSTDTQYF. The CDR3 DNA reads TGTGCCAGTAGTTCTCTACTAGCGGGTAGGAGCACAGATACGCAGTATTTT. The genes are TRBV19 and TRBJ2-3, with 9 bases aligning to TRBD2. Trimming at V came to 5 bases and at J to 0 bases, leaving 9 bases not matched to a gene. Germline values: CDR1 LNHDA, CDR2 SQIVND (reference sequence). CDR3 length equals 17 residues.

V is TRBV6-5 and J is TRBJ1-2; D is undetermined. V gave up 5 bases and J gave up 1 base, with 5 bases separating them. Germline V gene data show CDR1 as MNHEY and CDR2 as SVGAGI. CDR3 length: 12 amino acids. For the CDR3, the DNA is TGTGCCAGCAGTCCCCATAACTATGGCTACACCTTC. Amino acid sequence: CASSPHNYGYTF.

The chain has TRBV7-9 and TRBJ2-3; D uncertain. CDR3 length equals 15 residues. Between the trimmed V and J ends, which lost 4 bases and 0 bases, there was a span of 11 bases. CDR1 is SEHNR and CDR2 is FQNEAQ in the germline V gene (reference sequence). The CDR3 here is CASSSSFPSTDTQYF. CDR3 sequence (DNA): TGTGCCAGCAGCTCTTCATTCCCTAGCACAGATACGCAGTATTTT.

The chain is built from TRBV3-1 (or the pseudogene TRBV3-2) and TRBJ1-6; the D is unclear. The CDR3 length is 15 residues. Per the germline V gene, CDR1 is LGHDT and CDR2 is YNNKEL (reference sequence). Trimming stripped 3 bases from V and 6 bases from J, with 12 bases between. CDR3 coding DNA: TGTGCCAGCAGCCATGCAGTCGTAGGTAATTCACCCCTCCACTTT. Its translation: CASSHAVVGNSPLHF.

The CDR3 DNA sequence: TGTGCCAGCAGTGCTAGCGGGGAAAAAAACATTCAGTACTTC. Protein product: CASSASGEKNIQYF. This sequence joins TRBV25-1 and TRBJ2-4; 9 bases line up with TRBD2. CDR1 is MGHDK and CDR2 is SYGVNS in the germline V gene. The trim removed 4 bases at V and 4 bases at J, leaving 2 bases unmatched. The CDR3 runs to 14 residues.

The chain carries TRBV7-2 and TRBJ1-1, with D perhaps TRBD1 (6 bases). The CDR3 loop spans 15 amino acids. The V gene lost 8 bases and the J gene lost 0 bases, with 16 bases spanning the gap. Germline CDR1 reads SGHTA; CDR2 reads FQGNSA. The CDR3 is CASGGRGLLNTEAFF. The CDR3 DNA sequence: TGTGCCAGCGGGGGGCGGGGTTTGTTGAACACTGAAGCTTTCTTT.

The chain employs TRBV19 and TRBJ2-7, with a possible D match to TRBD2 (5 bases). The CDR3 has 14 amino acids. V lost 3 bases to trimming and J lost 3 bases, with 12 bases between them. In germline, CDR1 is LNHDA, CDR2 SQIVND (reference sequence). CDR3 DNA sequence: TGTGCCAGTAGTATGATCCTACGGGACTACGAGCAGTACTTC. This translates into CASSMILRDYEQYF.

The V gene is TRBV3-1 (or the pseudogene TRBV3-2), the J gene TRBJ1-5; the match to TRBD1 covers 7 bases. The germline V gene has CDR1 LGHDT and CDR2 YNNKEL (reference sequence). CDR3 length: 18 amino acids. V lost 6 bases to trimming and J lost 0 bases; unmatched junction nucleotides: 14. CDR3 in amino acids: CASRWRQGEGFSNQPQHF. The CDR3, as DNA: TGTGCCAGCAGGTGGAGACAGGGTGAGGGATTTAGCAATCAGCCCCAGCATTTT.

A single count supports this clone. The rearrangement links TRBV7-9 to TRBJ2-5; unclear D gene. This CDR3 contains 12 residues. V was pared by 2 bases and J by 6 bases, with 7 bases between. CDR1 is SEHNR, CDR2 FQNEAQ, per germline (reference sequence). CDR3 region: CASSLSTKTQYF. The CDR3 DNA follows: TGTGCCAGCAGCTTAAGTACCAAGACCCAGTACTTC. The full variable domain, in which reference TRBV7-9 and TRBJ2-5 provide the parts outside the CDR3, is DTGVSQNPRHKITKRGQNVTFRCDPISEHNRLYWYRQTLGQGPEFLTYFQNEAQLEKSRLLSDRFSAERPKGSFSTLEIQRTEQGDSAMYLCASSLSTKTQYFGPGTRLLVL.

The rearrangement joins TRBV9 to TRBJ1-1, with D possibly matching TRBD1 (5 bases). Germline V gene data show CDR1 as SGDLS and CDR2 as YYNGEE. The CDR3 sequence is 15 residues long. V was trimmed by 0 bases and J by 1 base, leaving 10 bases between them. This CDR3 is CASSVGPTGNTEAFF. In DNA, the CDR3 is TGTGCCAGCAGCGTAGGTCCTACAGGGAACACTGAAGCTTTCTTT. The full variable domain, rest sourced from reference TRBV9 and TRBJ1-1, is DSGVTQTPKHLITATGQRVTLRCSPRSGDLSVYWYQQSLDQGLQFLIQYYNGEERAKGNILERFSAQQFPDLHSELNLSSLELGDSALYFCASSVGPTGNTEAFFGQGTRLTVV.